These 16 T cell receptor beta chains share one sample of origin, sequenced in a study of response to subunit inactivated influenza vaccine. MiXCR, run by TCRdb on the RT-PCR reads, gives a single entry per CDR3 protein. The sample shows about 300,000 distinct CDR3 sequences, 21% of them seen only once. Sequencing used PBMCs from blood, obtained less than 22 months after vaccination. These receptor sequences come from a man between 50 and 69 years old who received an inactivated influenza vaccine.

This clonotype was detected only a few times. V gene TRBV7-8 combines with J gene TRBJ2-7; D remains unclear. Germline CDR1 reads SGHVS; CDR2 reads FQNEAQ. CDR3 length: 12 residues. With 5 bases removed from V and 6 bases from J, the gap between germline ends came to 11 bases. The CDR3 here is CASSPSSGEQYF. As DNA, the CDR3 is TGTGCCAGCAGCCCGAGTTCTGGCGAGCAGTACTTC.

The chain couples TRBV28 to TRBJ2-7, with TRBD1 matching over 7 bases. CDR1 is MDHEN and CDR2 is SYDVKM in the germline V gene. V lost 3 bases and J lost 0; bases outside the gene matches: 5. The CDR3 runs to 15 residues. CDR3 loop: CASSFAGGNSYEQYF. For the CDR3, the DNA is TGTGCCAGCAGTTTCGCAGGGGGAAACTCCTACGAGCAGTACTTC.

This clonotype was seen ten or more times. V usage is TRBV5-1 and J usage is TRBJ1-2; TRBD1 might be the D (5 bases). From germline, CDR1 is SGHRS and CDR2 YFSETQ. The V and J ends lost 4 bases and 4 bases respectively, with 20 bases between them. The CDR3 spans 16 residues. CDR3 protein: CASSLKDTSRGYGYTF. CDR3 nucleotides: TGCGCCAGCAGCCTGAAGGACACATCTCGGGGCTATGGCTACACCTTC. Full variable domain (missing parts from reference TRBV5-1 and TRBJ1-2): KAGVTQTPRYLIKTRGQQVTLSCSPISGHRSVSWYQQTPGQGLQFLFEYFSETQRNKGNFPGRFSGRQFSNSRSEMNVSTLELGDSALYLCASSLKDTSRGYGYTFGSGTRLTVV.

This chain connects TRBV3-1 to TRBJ2-3; weak D call: TRBD2 (5 bases). Germline V CDR1 and CDR2: LGHDT, YNNKEL (reference sequence). The CDR3 has 15 amino acids. V gave up 4 bases and J gave up 1 base, with 12 bases separating them. The CDR3 sequence: CASSPFSRGTDTQYF. The CDR3 region has the DNA TGTGCCAGCAGCCCGTTCTCGCGGGGCACAGATACGCAGTATTTT.

This chain uses TRBV12-3 or TRBV12-4 with TRBJ2-2; TRBD2 agrees at 8 bases. This CDR3 region has 15 residues. The V and J ends lost 4 bases and 4 bases, in that order; junction bases with no gene match: 5. The CDR3 region has the DNA TGTGCCAGCAGTTCGGGGGGACTAGTCACCGGGGAGCTGTTTTTT. Translation: CASSSGGLVTGELFF.

The V call is TRBV18, the J call TRBJ1-4; D not certain. Germline V gene data show CDR1 as KGHSH and CDR2 as LQKENI. The V and J ends lost 6 bases and 8 bases respectively, with 16 bases between them. The CDR3 has 14 amino acids. DNA for the CDR3: TGTGCCAGCTCGTTCGGTCGGGGAAGAGAAAAACTGTTTTTT. This gives the protein CASSFGRGREKLFF.

This sequence joins TRBV15 and TRBJ2-7, with TRBD2 identical over 7 bases. The V gene end was trimmed by 0 bases and the J gene end by 4 bases; junction bases not matched to a gene: 3. This CDR3 has 14 residues. The V gene's germline CDR1 is LNHNV and CDR2 YYDKDF (reference sequence). The DNA for the CDR3 is TGTGCCACCAGCAGAGATCGGGGGGTTTACGAGCAGTACTTC. It yields the protein CATSRDRGVYEQYF.

This clonotype has more than one count but fewer than ten. V and J are TRBV12-3 or TRBV12-4 and TRBJ1-1; possible D gene TRBD1, 6 bases. This CDR3 is 15 amino acids long. Trimming pared 5 bases from V and 3 bases from J, leaving 16 bases between. CDR3 sequence: CASSAQPGAHTEAFF. The CDR3 nucleotides read TGTGCCAGCAGTGCCCAGCCAGGGGCTCACACTGAAGCTTTCTTT.

This clonotype has only a few counts. The DNA of the CDR3 is TGTGCCAGCCTCCGGGACAGGGGGTTCTCCGGGGAGCTGTTTTTT. It is translated as CASLRDRGFSGELFF. The chain employs TRBV28 and TRBJ2-2, with 11 bases identical to TRBD1. Germline CDR1 and CDR2: MDHEN and SYDVKM. CDR3 length: 15 amino acids. J lost 6 bases, V lost 8 bases, and 8 bases had no gene match.

The gene calls are TRBV10-3 and TRBJ2-3; 10 positions match TRBD1. CDR3 length: 15 residues. The junction had 3 bases not matched to a gene; V was cut back by 0 bases and J by 6 bases. Germline values: CDR1 ENHRY, CDR2 SYGVKD. CDR3 region: CAISESGTGADTQYF. The CDR3 DNA sequence: TGTGCCATCAGTGAGTCCGGGACAGGGGCGGATACGCAGTATTTT.

This chain connects TRBV6-5 to TRBJ2-7; 11 nucleotides agree with TRBD1. From germline, CDR1 is MNHEY and CDR2 SVGAGI. The CDR3 is made up of 16 amino acids. The trim removed 2 bases at V and 4 bases at J, leaving 7 bases unmatched. The CDR3 DNA sequence: TGTGCCAGCAGTTACCTATCGGGACAGGGGGTATACGAGCAGTACTTC. Translation gives CASSYLSGQGVYEQYF.

The chain employs TRBV7-2 and TRBJ1-5; 7 positions match TRBD1. The CDR3 sequence is 15 residues long. Germline CDR1 is SGHTA and CDR2 is FQGNSA. Trimming at V came to 5 bases and at J to 7 bases, leaving 11 bases not matched to a gene. The CDR3 region is CASSLRTGGGQPQHF. CDR3 bases: TGTGCCAGCAGCCTACGGACAGGAGGGGGGCAGCCCCAGCATTTT.

This chain connects TRBV7-8 to TRBJ2-1, with TRBD2 matching 11 bases. V trimming: 2 bases; J trimming: 1 base; junction bases outside the gene matches: 10. CDR1 and CDR2 from the germline V gene are SGHVS and FQNEAQ. CDR3 length: 19 residues. Here the CDR3 reads CASSLLRASGRWSYNEQFF. The CDR3 DNA sequence: TGTGCCAGCAGCTTACTACGGGCTAGCGGGAGGTGGTCCTACAATGAGCAGTTCTTC.

Only a few counts were recorded for this clonotype. The chain carries TRBV24-1 and TRBJ2-1; 16 positions agree with TRBD2. After removal of 4 bases from V and 13 bases from J, the junction contained 6 bases not matched to a gene. The length of the CDR3 is 15 residues. Germline CDR1 is KGHDR and CDR2 is SFDVKD. CDR3 region: CATSDPGLAGGPQFF. The CDR3 DNA is TGTGCCACCAGTGACCCGGGACTAGCGGGAGGGCCACAGTTCTTC.

This clonotype occurred a few times. This chain links TRBV7-8 with TRBJ1-2; a possible D gene is TRBD1 (6 bases). The ends were cut back, 5 bases at V and 4 bases at J, with 14 bases in the middle. This CDR3 is built from 14 residues. Germline lookup yields CDR1 SGHVS and CDR2 FQNEAQ. The chain's CDR3 is CASSVRGRSYGYTF. The CDR3, as DNA: TGTGCCAGCAGCGTCAGGGGAAGAAGCTATGGCTACACCTTC.

CDR3 protein: CSARDPKAGPGELFF. The CDR3 nucleotides read TGCAGTGCTAGAGATCCAAAAGCTGGCCCCGGGGAGCTGTTTTTT. The chain recombines TRBV20-1 with TRBJ2-2; D is uncertain. With 0 bases removed from V and 6 bases from J, the gap between germline ends came to 14 bases. This CDR3 contains 15 residues. Germline CDR1 is DFQATT and CDR2 is SNEGSKA (reference sequence).